This T cell receptor beta chain derives from a study of long-term antiretroviral therapy in people with HIV. About the study: The earliest samples came about a decade before the 2015 immediate-ART recommendation. Study-wide results and limits: Blood, drawn from the mid-2000s to the late 2010s, may reflect older ART regimens.

The length of the CDR3 is 12 residues. Trimming removed 6 bases from V and 10 bases from J, with 13 bases in between. The germline V gene encodes CDR1 MNHEY and CDR2 SVGAGI. Notes on this clone: What it recognizes is unknown.

The authors ran the immunoSEQ assay, v3.0, at survey level. Assay used: immunoSEQ multiplex PCR; TCRdb lists only in-frame clones, some missing. The repertoire holds under 45,000 clones, with approximately 94% as singletons. This sample comprised unsorted PBMCs, obtained roughly 9.4 years after starting antiretroviral therapy. The TCR was taken from a man aged 30 to 39 with HIV. V gene TRBV6-5 combines with J gene TRBJ2-1, with D perhaps TRBD1 (8 bases). The CDR3 DNA reads as TGTGCCAGCAGCTACAGGGGGGGAGAGCAGTTCTTC. Encoded protein: CASSYRGGEQFF.